This entry lists 23 T cell receptor beta chains sequenced from one sample in a study of blood T cell repertoires in COVID-19. Data came from immunoSEQ multiplex PCR; TCRdb stores just in-frame clones and leaves some out. The profile shows about 59,000 clones, more than 85% of them singletons. The specimen sequenced was peripheral blood. These receptor sequences come from an elderly man in a cohort sampled during active COVID-19.

This clone occurred once. The genes are TRBV11-1 and TRBJ2-4; 10 bases align to TRBD2. V lost 3 bases to trimming and J lost 8 bases; unmatched junction nucleotides: 1. CDR3 size: 13 residues. Germline V CDR1 and CDR2: SGHAT, FQDESV (reference sequence). The CDR3 spells CASSFLAGDIQYF. CDR3 nucleotides: TGTGCCAGCAGCTTCCTAGCGGGAGACATTCAGTACTTC. Variable domain in full (rest from reference TRBV11-1 and TRBJ2-4): EAEVAQSPRYKITEKSQAVAFWCDPISGHATLYWYRQILGQGPELLVQFQDESVVDDSQLPKDRFSAERLKGVDSTLKIQPAELGDSAMYLCASSFLAGDIQYFGAGTRLSVL.

The J gene is TRBJ1-1, the V gene TRBV5-6, with 7 bases identical to TRBD1. Germline values: CDR1 SGHDT, CDR2 YYEEEE. This CDR3 has 14 residues. V shed 4 bases and J 5 bases; nucleotides not matched to a gene: 8. The CDR3 region has the DNA TGTGCCAGCAGCCCAGGGGGAAGGGAGACTGAAGCTTTCTTT. Protein product: CASSPGGRETEAFF.

This clone was detected a few times. The V gene is TRBV7-9, the J gene TRBJ2-5; D unresolved. CDR3 size: 13 residues. V lost 7 bases and J lost 5, with 14 bases in between. CDR1 and CDR2 from the germline V gene are SEHNR and FQNEAQ (reference sequence). DNA for the CDR3: TGTGCCAGCATGTCGCCGGCCGGGGAGACCCAGTACTTC. It translates to CASMSPAGETQYF.

The chain has TRBV7-9 and TRBJ2-3; D possibly corresponds to TRBD1 (6 bases). V lost 5 bases, J lost 1 base, and 13 bases lay in between. The CDR3 totals 15 residues. Germline V gene lookup returns CDR1 SEHNR and CDR2 FQNEAQ (reference sequence). CDR3 in DNA: TGTGCCAGCAGCCAGCCCGGGACACGCACAGATACGCAGTATTTT. Translation gives CASSQPGTRTDTQYF. The complete variable domain, with remaining parts taken from reference TRBV7-9 and TRBJ2-3, reads DTGVSQNPRHKITKRGQNVTFRCDPISEHNRLYWYRQTLGQGPEFLTYFQNEAQLEKSRLLSDRFSAERPKGSFSTLEIQRTEQGDSAMYLCASSQPGTRTDTQYFGPGTRLTVL.

The chain combines TRBV19 with TRBJ1-3; D not resolved. Trimming cost V 3 bases and J 0 bases, with 9 bases left between them. Germline CDR1 LNHDA, CDR2 SQIVND (reference sequence). The CDR3 has 15 amino acids. The CDR3 reads CASSISVVSGNTIYF. The CDR3 coding sequence is TGTGCCAGTAGTATCTCGGTTGTCTCTGGAAACACCATATATTTT.

The V call is TRBV29-1, the J call TRBJ1-4; D uncertain. Germline V gene sequence: CDR1 SQVTM, CDR2 ANQGSEA. The germline V and J ends were trimmed by 4 bases and 6 bases, with 9 bases remaining between them. This CDR3 has 12 amino acids. The CDR3 bases are TGCAGCGTTGTCGGGTCTGATGAAAAACTGTTTTTT. Amino acid sequence: CSVVGSDEKLFF.

V usage is TRBV5-1 and J usage is TRBJ2-7; D gene unclear. The CDR3 contains 14 residues. Per the germline V gene, CDR1 is SGHRS and CDR2 is YFSETQ. V was pared by 0 bases and J by 0 bases, with 7 bases between. In DNA form, the CDR3 reads TGCGCCAGCAGCTTGGCCCGGAGCTCCTACGAGCAGTACTTC. It specifies CASSLARSSYEQYF.

This rearrangement joins TRBV7-9 to TRBJ1-1, with TRBD1 matching over 8 bases. There are 15 residues in the CDR3. Germline assignment: CDR1 SEHNR and CDR2 FQNEAQ (reference sequence). Trimming cost V 5 bases and J 0 bases; bases outside gene matches: 5. CDR3 nucleotide sequence: TGTGCCAGCAGCCCCGGGACAGGTTTGAACACTGAAGCTTTCTTT. This translates into CASSPGTGLNTEAFF.

The gene calls are TRBV24-1 and TRBJ1-5, with TRBD1 matching 9 bases. Germline V lookup: CDR1 KGHDR, CDR2 SFDVKD. The V gene end was trimmed by 1 base and the J gene end by 0 bases; junction bases not matched to a gene: 9. This CDR3 has 19 residues. The CDR3 nucleotides are TGTGCCACCAGTGATTTCCAGGGACAGGGAATGTATAGCAATCAGCCCCAGCATTTT. This encodes CATSDFQGQGMYSNQPQHF.

The chain carries TRBV6-2 or TRBV6-3 and TRBJ1-5; D may be TRBD1 (6 bases). This CDR3 spans 15 amino acids. The germline CDR1 and CDR2 sequences are MNHEY and SVGEGT. Trimming cost V 4 bases and J 2 bases, with 12 bases left between them. In DNA form, the CDR3 reads TGTGCCAGCAGTTTACAGGGTTCTCGCAATCAGCCCCAGCATTTT. Encoded protein: CASSLQGSRNQPQHF.

This clone was counted a few times. This chain connects TRBV11-2 to TRBJ1-3; 8 bases fit TRBD1. Germline V gene sequence: CDR1 SGHAT, CDR2 FQNNGV. Losses at the gene ends were 5 bases for V and 4 bases for J; bases not matched to a gene: 4. This CDR3 spans 14 amino acids. This CDR3 is CASSMRTGGNTIYF. The CDR3 bases are TGTGCCAGCAGCATGAGGACAGGGGGAAACACCATATATTTT.

The chain recombines TRBV6-2 or TRBV6-3 with TRBJ1-1; possibly TRBD1 for D (6 bases). Germline V lookup: CDR1 MNHEY, CDR2 SVGEGT. V lost 2 bases and J 3 bases, leaving 16 bases between the germline ends. This CDR3 has 16 residues. Here the CDR3 reads CASSYIRGRPDTEAFF. DNA of the CDR3: TGTGCCAGCAGTTACATCAGGGGTCGGCCGGACACTGAAGCTTTCTTT.

This CDR3 is CASSDEVTYGYTF. In DNA, the CDR3 is TGTGCCAGCAGTGACGAGGTTACCTATGGCTACACCTTC. This chain links TRBV2 with TRBJ1-2; unclear D gene. The CDR3 totals 13 residues. V lost 3 bases, J lost 4 bases, and 9 bases lay in between. Germline assignment: CDR1 SNHLY and CDR2 FYNNEI.

The chain joins TRBV18 to TRBJ1-2; weak D call: TRBD1 (5 bases). The CDR3 contains 13 residues. Trimming cost V 0 bases and J 4 bases, with 6 bases left between them. CDR1 and CDR2 from the germline V gene are KGHSH and LQKENI. The DNA for the CDR3 is TGTGCCAGCTCACCACCAGGGGCCTATGGCTACACCTTC. It specifies CASSPPGAYGYTF.

The chain carries TRBV25-1 and TRBJ1-6; no reliable D call. V was pared by 4 bases and J by 7 bases, with 8 bases between. CDR1 MGHDK and CDR2 SYGVNS come from the germline V gene. The CDR3 runs to 13 residues. CDR3 in amino acids: CASSVRSNSPLHF. CDR3 nucleotides: TGTGCCAGCAGTGTCCGTTCCAATTCACCCCTCCACTTT.

The J gene is TRBJ2-7, the V gene TRBV19; 10 bases map to TRBD1. Germline assignment: CDR1 LNHDA and CDR2 SQIVND (reference sequence). V dropped 6 bases and J dropped 0; count of bases not matched to a gene: 29. This CDR3 has 23 residues. The CDR3 coding sequence is TGTGCCAGTAGCCCCTCCCGGGACAGGGGCCCCCTATATTTGGGGCCGAGCTCCTACGAGCAGTACTTC. It is translated as CASSPSRDRGPLYLGPSSYEQYF.

The chain employs TRBV6-5 and TRBJ2-7; the match to TRBD1 covers 7 bases. Unmatched junction bases numbered 5, after V lost 4 bases and J lost 2 bases. Germline V CDR1 and CDR2: MNHEY, SVGAGI. This CDR3 has 14 residues. This CDR3 is CASSSPTGTYEQYF. The CDR3 DNA is TGTGCCAGCAGTTCGCCGACAGGGACCTACGAGCAGTACTTC.

J is TRBJ2-7 and V is TRBV11-1, with 7 bases lining up with TRBD1. V lost 2 bases and J lost 3; bases outside the gene matches: 7. The CDR3 sequence is 15 residues long. From germline, CDR1 is SGHAT and CDR2 FQDESV (reference sequence). CDR3 bases: TGTGCCAGCAGCTTAATAACCGGGGACAGCTACGAGCAGTACTTC. It yields the protein CASSLITGDSYEQYF.

V usage is TRBV12-3 or TRBV12-4 and J usage is TRBJ1-5; D not resolved. This CDR3 has 13 residues. Trimming pared 1 base from V and 6 bases from J, leaving 7 bases between. The CDR3 nucleotides read TGTGCCAGCAGTTTAGGGGAGTTTCAGCCCCAGCATTTT. Protein sequence: CASSLGEFQPQHF.

CDR3 sequence: CASSVVTGGGGELFF. The CDR3 DNA is TGTGCCAGCAGCGTAGTGACAGGGGGCGGCGGGGAGCTGTTTTTT. The V call is TRBV9, the J call TRBJ2-2; TRBD1 matches at 10 bases. V was pared by 0 bases and J by 7 bases, with 3 bases of the junction left unmatched. There are 15 residues in the CDR3. Germline assignment: CDR1 SGDLS and CDR2 YYNGEE.

V is TRBV23-1 and J is TRBJ2-1; TRBD2 aligns across 14 bases. TRBV23-1 is classed as an ORF, of uncertain function. This CDR3 has 19 residues. V shed 6 bases, J shed 1 base, and the junction held 11 bases outside the gene matches. CDR3 coding DNA: TGCGCCAGCAGGCCGGGACTAGCGGGAGAGGGGGTGTCCTACAATGAGCAGTTCTTC. Amino acids: CASRPGLAGEGVSYNEQFF.

This clone was seen only a few times. This chain joins TRBV5-1 and TRBJ2-7; perhaps TRBD2 as D (6 bases). This CDR3 comprises 15 residues. V dropped 1 base and J dropped 2 bases, with 13 bases sitting between them. Germline loops: CDR1 SGHRS, CDR2 YFSETQ. The CDR3 region is CASSLRAGNTYEQYF. CDR3 nucleotide sequence: TGCGCCAGCAGCTTGAGGGCGGGAAACACCTACGAGCAGTACTTC.

This clone was seen a handful of times. V is TRBV19 and J is TRBJ2-3; D not resolved. Per the germline V gene, CDR1 is LNHDA and CDR2 is SQIVND (reference sequence). The V gene lost 6 bases and the J gene lost 6 bases, with 10 bases spanning the gap. CDR3 size: 12 residues. The CDR3 sequence is CASRANWDTQYF. Here the CDR3 DNA reads TGTGCCAGTAGGGCCAATTGGGATACGCAGTATTTT. The variable domain in full, completed from reference TRBV19 and TRBJ2-3, reads DGGITQSPKYLFRKEGQNVTLSCEQNLNHDAMYWYRQDPGQGLRLIYYSQIVNDFQKGDIAEGYSVSREKKESFPLTVTSAQKNPTAFYLCASRANWDTQYFGPGTRLTVL.